The source of this T cell receptor (beta chain) is a study of breast tumors, draining lymph nodes, adjacent tissues. Regarding the study as a whole: Tumor repertoires ranked between lymph nodes and nontumor tissue in diversity, with V and J gene preferences.

The lymph nodes were axillary draining lymph nodes from breast cancer patients. MiXCR was run by TCRdb on the multiplex PCR reads, yielding one entry per CDR3 protein. The sample carries about 200,000 distinct CDR3 sequences, approximately 31% recorded once. Only a few counts were recorded for this clonotype. Antigen: not known. A much larger clone lies a single base off, so this may be a read error. The CDR3 runs 18 residues. V lost 4 bases and J lost 2; bases outside the gene matches: 8. Germline V CDR1 and CDR2: SGHNT, YENEEA. The sample comprised axillary lymph node tissue. The receptor was derived from a female donor with breast cancer. Some clones in this sample may be carry-over from other donors' samples. The chain is built from TRBV11-3 and TRBJ2-6; 10 bases are shared with TRBD2. CDR3: CASSSGTSASPGANVLTF. The CDR3, as DNA: TGTGCCAGCAGCTCTGGGACTAGCGCGAGCCCTGGGGCCAACGTCCTGACTTTC. Full variable domain (rest looked up from reference TRBV11-3 and TRBJ2-6): EAGVVQSPRYKIIEKKQPVAFWCNPISGHNTLYWYLQNLGQGPELLIRYENEEAVDDSQLPKDRFSAERLKGVDSTLKIQPAELGDSAVYLCASSSGTSASPGANVLTFGAGSRLTVL.